Below, 32 T cell receptor beta chains from the same sample are listed, as sequenced in a study of blood T cell repertoires in COVID-19. Data came from immunoSEQ multiplex PCR; TCRdb stores just in-frame clones and leaves some out. The table lists about 180,000 clones, around 86% of them singletons, with over 7% in the top ten. The sequenced material came from peripheral blood. The receptors were gathered from a man between 45 and 60 years old with active or convalescent COVID-19.

The chain couples TRBV6-5 to TRBJ1-1; perhaps TRBD1 as D (5 bases). With 0 bases removed from V and 10 bases from J, the gap between germline ends came to 12 bases. Germline V lookup: CDR1 MNHEY, CDR2 SVGAGI. The CDR3 covers 13 residues. The CDR3 nucleotides read TGTGCCAGCAGTTACTCGACGGGGGATCGAGCTTTCTTT. Protein: CASSYSTGDRAFF.

CDR3 sequence: CASSHRDRGYGYTF. The CDR3 region has the DNA TGTGCCAGCAGTCATCGGGACAGGGGCTATGGCTACACCTTC. V and J are TRBV7-2 and TRBJ1-2; 10 bases line up with TRBD1. Trimming cost V 6 bases and J 4 bases; bases outside gene matches: 5. The CDR3 length is 14 residues. Looked up from germline, CDR1 is SGHTA and CDR2 is FQGNSA.

The chain joins TRBV2 to TRBJ2-2; TRBD2 matches 15 bases. The J segment lost 6 bases and the V segment lost 6 bases, leaving 2 bases of the junction unmatched. The CDR3 spans 15 residues. The V gene's germline CDR1 is SNHLY and CDR2 FYNNEI. CDR3 loop: CASRGLAGGSGELFF. CDR3 coding DNA: TGTGCCAGCAGAGGACTAGCGGGAGGGTCCGGGGAGCTGTTTTTT.

The chain links TRBV7-6 to TRBJ1-2, with 7 positions matching TRBD1. With V trimmed by 5 bases and J by 6 bases, 6 bases remained unmatched. CDR3 length: 13 residues. Per the germline V gene, CDR1 is SGHVS and CDR2 is FNYEAQ. The CDR3 DNA follows: TGTGCCAGCAGCCCCAGGGGGAATGATGGCTACACCTTC. Translating it yields CASSPRGNDGYTF.

The rearrangement uses TRBV29-1 and TRBJ1-1; tentative D call: TRBD1 (6 bases). Trimming cost V 7 bases and J 5 bases, with 20 bases left between them. The germline CDR1 and CDR2 sequences are SQVTM and ANQGSEA. The CDR3 runs to 14 residues. The CDR3 sequence: CSAATGGAGTEAFF. DNA for the CDR3: TGCAGCGCCGCGACGGGGGGCGCCGGTACTGAAGCTTTCTTT.

CDR3 in amino acids: CASSLAGEAYEQYF. CDR3 DNA: TGTGCCAGCAGCTTGGCGGGAGAGGCCTACGAGCAGTACTTC. The V call is TRBV7-9, the J call TRBJ2-7; 7 bases match TRBD2. The CDR3 runs to 14 residues. Germline V CDR1 and CDR2: SEHNR, FQNEAQ (reference sequence). Trimming at V came to 3 bases and at J to 2 bases, leaving 4 bases not matched to a gene.

This chain joins TRBV15 and TRBJ1-4; 8 nucleotides align to TRBD1. CDR3 length: 16 residues. In germline, CDR1 is LNHNV, CDR2 YYDKDF (reference sequence). Trimming cost V 1 base and J 5 bases; bases outside gene matches: 6. Here the CDR3 DNA reads TGTGCCACCAGCAGAGTTAGGACAGGGTTAAATGAAAAACTGTTTTTT. As protein: CATSRVRTGLNEKLFF. The complete variable domain, with remaining parts taken from reference TRBV15 and TRBJ1-4, reads DAMVIQNPRYQVTQFGKPVTLSCSQTLNHNVMYWYQQKSSQAPKLLFHYYDKDFNNEADTPDNFQSRRPNTSFCFLDIRSPGLGDTAMYLCATSRVRTGLNEKLFFGSGTQLSVL.

A few counts support this clone. The V gene is TRBV7-9, the J gene TRBJ2-7; 7 nucleotides line up with TRBD1. V was clipped by 4 bases and J by 0 bases; unmatched bases: 9. The CDR3 sequence is 16 residues long. Germline-derived CDR1 and CDR2 are SEHNR and FQNEAQ (reference sequence). The CDR3 here is CASSSLDRSSSYEQYF. Written as DNA, the CDR3 is TGTGCCAGCAGCTCTCTGGACAGGTCGAGCTCCTACGAGCAGTACTTC.

The CDR3 spells CASSSGTGGYTF. The CDR3 region has the DNA TGTGCCAGCAGTTCCGGGACAGGGGGATACACCTTC. The rearrangement joins TRBV12-3 or TRBV12-4 to TRBJ1-2, with TRBD1 identical over 11 bases. The CDR3 loop spans 12 amino acids. V lost 4 bases and J lost 11; bases outside the gene matches: 3.

The rearrangement joins TRBV7-2 to TRBJ1-2; TRBD1 is a possible D gene (5 bases). From germline, CDR1 is SGHTA and CDR2 FQGNSA. V lost 1 base to trimming and J lost 7 bases, with 13 bases between them. This CDR3 spans 14 amino acids. CDR3 sequence reads: CASSLGGTLGGYTF. The CDR3 DNA is TGTGCCAGCAGCTTAGGCGGGACTTTGGGTGGCTACACCTTC.

The V gene is TRBV7-3, the J gene TRBJ2-1, with D perhaps matching TRBD2 (6 bases). Trimming took off 8 bases at V and 4 bases at J, with 9 bases between the two ends. This CDR3 is built from 12 residues. CDR1 is SGHTA and CDR2 is FQGTGA in the germline V gene. CDR3 in DNA: TGTGCCAGCGGACTATCATACAATGAGCAGTTCTTC. Translation: CASGLSYNEQFF.

The rearrangement joins TRBV28 to TRBJ1-2, with D possibly being TRBD1 (6 bases). CDR1 and CDR2 from the germline V gene are MDHEN and SYDVKM. Trimming cost V 4 bases and J 2 bases, with 11 bases left between them. This CDR3 region has 14 residues. For the CDR3, the DNA is TGTGCCAGCAGTTCCGCAGGGGAAAACTATGGCTACACCTTC. Translated, it gives CASSSAGENYGYTF.

The chain links TRBV19 to TRBJ1-2; the D gene is possibly TRBD1 (6 bases). Between the trimmed V and J ends, which lost 7 bases and 2 bases, there was a span of 17 bases. This CDR3 is built from 15 residues. Germline CDR1 and CDR2: LNHDA and SQIVND (reference sequence). CDR3 sequence reads: CASTLGGQGNYGYTF. The CDR3 bases are TGTGCCAGTACCCTCGGGGGGCAGGGGAACTATGGCTACACCTTC.

This clone was counted a single time. This CDR3 is CASSPTGRGNQPQHF. The CDR3 DNA follows: TGTGCCAGCAGCCCAACAGGGAGGGGCAATCAGCCCCAGCATTTT. The gene calls are TRBV6-5 and TRBJ1-5; a weak D match, TRBD1 (6 bases). Germline loops: CDR1 MNHEY, CDR2 SVGAGI. The CDR3 runs 15 residues. V was trimmed by 6 bases and J by 2 bases, leaving 14 bases between them.

The V call is TRBV7-2, the J call TRBJ1-1; D perhaps matches TRBD1 (6 bases). Trimming took off 5 bases at V and 5 bases at J, with 21 bases between the two ends. This CDR3 region has 16 residues. In germline, CDR1 is SGHTA, CDR2 FQGNSA. The CDR3 DNA reads as TGTGCCAGCAGCCCAACCTTGGGGGGGGCGCGTACTGAAGCTTTCTTT. Translating gives CASSPTLGGARTEAFF. Variable domain in full (rest from reference TRBV7-2 and TRBJ1-1): GAGVSQSPSNKVTEKGKDVELRCDPISGHTALYWYRQSLGQGLEFLIYFQGNSAPDKSGLPSDRFSAERTGGSVSTLTIQRTQQEDSAVYLCASSPTLGGARTEAFFGQGTRLTVV.

V and J are TRBV19 and TRBJ2-1; a weak D match, TRBD1 (5 bases). The germline V gene has CDR1 LNHDA and CDR2 SQIVND (reference sequence). Trimming took off 4 bases at V and 5 bases at J, with 9 bases between the two ends. This CDR3 is 13 amino acids long. The CDR3 reads CASSNRNNNEQFF. The DNA of the CDR3 is TGTGCCAGTAGTAACAGGAATAACAATGAGCAGTTCTTC.

A single count supports this clone. The rearrangement links TRBV18 to TRBJ1-5, with 7 nucleotides matching TRBD1. The CDR3 runs to 14 residues. Unmatched junction bases numbered 7, after V lost 6 bases and J lost 5 bases. Germline V CDR1 and CDR2: KGHSH, LQKENI. CDR3 nucleotides: TGTGCCAGCTCTGGGGGGACAGCCCATCAGCCCCAGCATTTT. Amino acids: CASSGGTAHQPQHF. The whole variable domain, filled in from reference TRBV18 and TRBJ1-5, reads NAGVMQNPRHLVRRRGQEARLRCSPMKGHSHVYWYRQLPEEGLKFMVYLQKENIIDESGMPKERFSAEFPKEGPSILRIQQVVRGDSAAYFCASSGGTAHQPQHFGDGTRLSIL.

V usage is TRBV20-1 and J usage is TRBJ2-7; D remains ambiguous. CDR1 and CDR2 from the germline V gene are DFQATT and SNEGSKA (reference sequence). Trimming removed 3 bases at V and 4 bases at J, with 7 bases between. The CDR3 is 11 amino acids. CDR3 DNA sequence: TGCAGTGCTAGTAGAGAGTACGAGCAGTACTTC. Translated, it gives CSASREYEQYF.

This clone came up once. The V call is TRBV28, the J call TRBJ2-5; tentatively, D is TRBD2 (6 bases). Trimming took 6 bases from V and 2 from J, leaving 13 bases between them. Germline V gene data show CDR1 as MDHEN and CDR2 as SYDVKM. The CDR3 covers 14 residues. The CDR3 region has the DNA TGTGCCAGCAGGGGTCAGGGAGGACAAGAGACCCAGTACTTC. Amino acids: CASRGQGGQETQYF.

J is TRBJ2-5 and V is TRBV30, with a tentative D call TRBD2 (5 bases). Trimming left V 4 bases short and J 4 bases short, with 10 bases between. The CDR3 runs to 12 residues. Germline loops: CDR1 GTSNPN, CDR2 SVGIG (reference sequence). The DNA for the CDR3 is TGTGCCTGGAACGAGGGCCCAGAGACCCAGTACTTC. Protein sequence: CAWNEGPETQYF.

J is TRBJ2-7 and V is TRBV5-1; TRBD2 might be the D (5 bases). Germline loops: CDR1 SGHRS, CDR2 YFSETQ. This CDR3 has 12 residues. V shed 7 bases and J shed 6 bases, with 14 bases lying between them. CDR3: CASSDPGGEQYF. CDR3 bases: TGCGCCAGCTCCGACCCAGGAGGCGAGCAGTACTTC. The whole variable domain, remainder taken from reference TRBV5-1 and TRBJ2-7, is KAGVTQTPRYLIKTRGQQVTLSCSPISGHRSVSWYQQTPGQGLQFLFEYFSETQRNKGNFPGRFSGRQFSNSRSEMNVSTLELGDSALYLCASSDPGGEQYFGPGTRLTVT.

This clone was recorded only once. The chain links TRBV3-1 (or the pseudogene TRBV3-2) to TRBJ2-7; TRBD2 aligns across 11 bases. The CDR3 has 16 residues. The germline gives CDR1 LGHDT, CDR2 YNNKEL (reference sequence). Trimming removed 1 base from V and 3 bases from J; junction bases left unmatched: 5. CDR3: CASSQASGRPYYEQYF. In DNA form, the CDR3 reads TGTGCCAGCAGCCAAGCTAGCGGGAGGCCCTACTACGAGCAGTACTTC.

V usage is TRBV12-5 and J usage is TRBJ2-2; 7 positions agree with TRBD1. The CDR3 extends over 15 amino acids. V lost 5 bases, J lost 1 base, and 4 bases stayed unmatched. Germline V gene sequence: CDR1 LGHNT, CDR2 FRNRAP. CDR3 DNA sequence: TGTGCTAGTGGTACGGGACAGATGAACACCGGGGAGCTGTTTTTT. Translated, it gives CASGTGQMNTGELFF.

The V call is TRBV7-9, the J call TRBJ1-1; 8 nucleotides match TRBD1. The CDR3 sequence is 15 residues long. Germline V CDR1 and CDR2: SEHNR, FQNEAQ (reference sequence). With V trimmed by 5 bases and J by 0 bases, 5 bases remained unmatched. In nucleotides, the CDR3 is TGTGCCAGCAGCCCGACGACAGGGGTGAACACTGAAGCTTTCTTT. It translates to CASSPTTGVNTEAFF. Variable domain in full (rest from reference TRBV7-9 and TRBJ1-1): DTGVSQNPRHKITKRGQNVTFRCDPISEHNRLYWYRQTLGQGPEFLTYFQNEAQLEKSRLLSDRFSAERPKGSFSTLEIQRTEQGDSAMYLCASSPTTGVNTEAFFGQGTRLTVV.

The chain carries TRBV20-1 and TRBJ2-5; the match to TRBD2 covers 10 bases. V was clipped by 3 bases and J by 4 bases; unmatched bases: 11. Germline V CDR1 and CDR2: DFQATT, SNEGSKA (reference sequence). The CDR3 length is 16 residues. This CDR3 reads CSASEPGLAPRETQYF. Written as DNA, the CDR3 is TGCAGTGCTAGTGAGCCGGGACTAGCGCCTCGAGAGACCCAGTACTTC.

The genes are TRBV4-1 and TRBJ2-5; TRBD2 matches at 9 bases. This CDR3 spans 15 amino acids. Germline CDR1 MGHRA, CDR2 YSYEKL. V lost 0 bases to trimming and J lost 13 bases; unmatched junction nucleotides: 12. CDR3 DNA: TGCGCCAGCAGCCAAGATGGTACTAGCGGGTATGTCGGGTACTTC. Its protein is CASSQDGTSGYVGYF.

The V and J genes are TRBV19 and TRBJ1-3; D unclear. CDR3 length: 14 amino acids. Trimming took 5 bases from V and 0 from J, leaving 8 bases between them. Germline CDR1 and CDR2: LNHDA and SQIVND (reference sequence). CDR3: CASSEETSGNTIYF. As DNA, the CDR3 is TGTGCCAGTAGTGAGGAGACCTCTGGAAACACCATATATTTT.

The chain links TRBV25-1 to TRBJ2-1; D is perhaps TRBD1 (6 bases). Between the trimmed V and J ends, which lost 3 bases and 7 bases, there was a span of 13 bases. The CDR3 is 14 residues long. Germline V gives CDR1 MGHDK, CDR2 SYGVNS. The CDR3 DNA is TGTGCCAGCAGTGACTCGGACAGCATAAATGAGCAGTTCTTC. Translated, it gives CASSDSDSINEQFF. The variable domain in full, with the rest retrieved from reference TRBV25-1 and TRBJ2-1, is EADIYQTPRYLVIGTGKKITLECSQTMGHDKMYWYQQDPGMELHLIHYSYGVNSTEKGDLSSESTVSRIRTEHFPLTLESARPSHTSQYLCASSDSDSINEQFFGPGTRLTVL.

This clone came up a few times. This chain connects TRBV7-2 to TRBJ1-5; D perhaps matches TRBD1 (6 bases). In germline, CDR1 is SGHTA, CDR2 FQGNSA. The CDR3 has 13 amino acids. V was pared by 5 bases and J by 4 bases, with 9 bases between. This chain's CDR3 is CASSDRRNQPQHF. The CDR3 DNA reads as TGTGCCAGCAGCGACAGGAGAAATCAGCCCCAGCATTTT.

The J gene is TRBJ1-5, the V gene TRBV12-5; a possible D gene is TRBD1 (6 bases). V was shortened by 2 bases and J by 2 bases, with 13 bases between the two germline ends. This CDR3 has 16 residues. The germline gives CDR1 LGHNT, CDR2 FRNRAP. CDR3 in amino acids: CASGLSRGGGNQPQHF. The DNA of the CDR3 is TGTGCTAGTGGTTTGTCAAGGGGGGGTGGCAATCAGCCCCAGCATTTT.

The genes are TRBV5-1 and TRBJ1-6; no clear D. Trimming stripped 5 bases from V and 0 bases from J, with 6 bases between. The CDR3 consists of 14 residues. In germline, CDR1 is SGHRS, CDR2 YFSETQ. CDR3 coding DNA: TGCGCCAGCAGAGAGGGCTCCTATAATTCACCCCTCCACTTT. Its translation is CASREGSYNSPLHF.

The gene calls are TRBV3-1 (or the pseudogene TRBV3-2) and TRBJ1-5, with D perhaps matching TRBD1 (5 bases). The CDR3 runs to 12 residues. The germline gives CDR1 LGHDT, CDR2 YNNKEL (reference sequence). Between the trimmed V and J ends, which lost 4 bases and 10 bases, there was a span of 11 bases. CDR3 amino acids: CASSRTGGPQHF. The CDR3 nucleotides read TGTGCCAGCAGCCGCACCGGGGGTCCCCAGCATTTT.